The present TCR beta chain was sequenced within a study of shared clonotypes between healthy human individuals. This table comes from immunoSEQ multiplex PCR, and its TCRdb copy is limited to in-frame clones, with some not included. The table has 400,000 to 600,000 clones, around 79% seen once. The CDR3 totals 14 residues. CDR1 SGHRS and CDR2 YFSETQ come from the germline V gene. V gave up 0 bases and J gave up 2 bases, with 9 bases separating them. This clone was picked up one time. This receptor was taken from a middle-aged woman in good health. Some clones in this sample may be carry-over from other donors' samples. The rearrangement joins TRBV5-1 to TRBJ2-7; TRBD1 might be the D (5 bases). Sequences were obtained from PBMCs. CDR3 coding DNA: TGCGCCAGCAGCTTGGCCTTGACAGCCTACGAGCAGTACTTC. The encoded protein is CASSLALTAYEQYF.